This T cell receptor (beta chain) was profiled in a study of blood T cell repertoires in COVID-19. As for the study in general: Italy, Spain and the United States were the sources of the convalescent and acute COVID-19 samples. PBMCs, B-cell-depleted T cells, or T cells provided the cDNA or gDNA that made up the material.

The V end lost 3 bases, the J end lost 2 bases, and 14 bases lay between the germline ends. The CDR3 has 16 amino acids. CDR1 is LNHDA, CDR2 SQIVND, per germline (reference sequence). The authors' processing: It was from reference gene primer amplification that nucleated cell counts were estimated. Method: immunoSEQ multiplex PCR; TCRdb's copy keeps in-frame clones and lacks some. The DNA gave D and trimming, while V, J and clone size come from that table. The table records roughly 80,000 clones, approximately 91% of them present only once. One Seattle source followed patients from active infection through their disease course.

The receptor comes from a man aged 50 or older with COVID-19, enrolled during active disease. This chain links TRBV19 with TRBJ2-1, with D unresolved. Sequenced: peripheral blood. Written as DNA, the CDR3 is TGTGCCAGTAGTATTTCTCTACGGTATACCTACAATGAGCAGTTCTTC. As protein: CASSISLRYTYNEQFF.